The T cell receptor (beta chain) under discussion was sequenced for a study of CD8+CD57+ T cells in acquired aplastic anemia. As for the study in general: Sorted CD4+ and CD8+ cells gave a mean 3.2 ug DNA, range about 0.2 to 27.4 ug.

Profiling that covered TCR beta VDJ and CDR3 relied on genomic DNA as its template. MiXCR was run by TCRdb on the reads, yielding one entry per CDR3 protein. The table has a few hundred thousand distinct CDR3 sequences, around 72% seen once. Germline assignment: CDR1 KGHDR and CDR2 SFDVKD. The germline V and J ends were trimmed by 0 bases and 1 base, with 8 bases remaining between them. This CDR3 comprises 15 residues. In this sample, this clonotype turned up many times. Antigen specificity is unknown. Study-level results: No significant patient-versus-control difference appeared in CD8+ Simpson's diversity. Overlapping CD8+ CDR3 repertoires of patients and controls contained approximately 28 shared sequences.

The TCR originated in a human donor in good health, serving as a control. Sequencing was done on a sample of sorted CD4+, CD8+, or CD8+CD57+ T cells (not recorded which) from PBMCs. The chain joins TRBV24-1 to TRBJ2-5; the D gene is possibly TRBD2 (5 bases). The CDR3 DNA reads as TGTGCCACCAGTGATTTGCCCGGGGTCCAAGAGACCCAGTACTTC. Its protein is CATSDLPGVQETQYF.